This is a list of T cell receptor beta chains from one sample in a study of T cell responses to AZD1222 COVID-19 vaccine. The protocol was immunoSEQ multiplex PCR, while the TCRdb copy is restricted to in-frame clones and leaves out a portion. Here the sample spans 90,000 to 110,000 clones, 88% being singletons. Sequencing used peripheral blood, obtained on day 0 of AZD1222 vaccination. The receptor source for this set is an adult in good health. Both conserved end residues are part of each CDR3. Clone size, where shown, is once, few, many, or a class for clones that have expanded.

J: TRBJ2-7
V: TRBV29-1
size: -
CDR3: CSVVSRGEQYF

J: TRBJ2-1
V: TRBV7-2
size: -
CDR3: CASSPDESSYNEQFF

J: TRBJ2-2
V: TRBV9
size: once
CDR3: CASSPRGGLNTGELFF

J: TRBJ2-7
V: TRBV27
size: -
CDR3: CASSSGGGTGLSYEQYF

J: TRBJ2-7
V: TRBV28
size: few
CDR3: CASSYRGRYEQYF

J: TRBJ2-5
V: TRBV2
size: -
CDR3: CASSPTLGQGEGKTQYF

J: TRBJ1-2
V: TRBV19
size: few
CDR3: CASRTGQGDGYTF

J: TRBJ2-2
V: TRBV28
size: -
CDR3: CASTSGQNTGELFF

J: TRBJ1-5
V: TRBV28
size: -
CDR3: CASSFLQANQPQHF

J: TRBJ2-3
V: TRBV11-3
size: -
CDR3: CASSPSRLADTQYF

J: TRBJ2-7
V: TRBV28
size: once
CDR3: CASSLSPHYEQYF

J: TRBJ1-4
V: TRBV28
size: -
CDR3: CATWGSATNEKLFF

J: TRBJ1-2
V: TRBV7-9
size: -
CDR3: CASSSEVPAAYGYTF

J: TRBJ2-7
V: TRBV20-1
size: -
CDR3: CSASGVASGIGGLFYEQYF

J: TRBJ2-5
V: TRBV30
size: -
CDR3: CAWEHRGRETQYF